This T cell receptor (beta chain) was found in a study of post-analysis software for immune sequencing data (dated by TCRdb to about 2015). Turning to the overall study: Relapsing-remitting, secondary progressive and progressive-relapsing multiple sclerosis were recorded as disease courses, and subtype annotation was lacking for some patients. The patient repertoires were compared against 11 previously published healthy control repertoires obtained from donors aged roughly 6 to 25 years. A subset of samples was prepared in parallel using single-end sample barcoding, then pooled and co-amplified after Illumina adapter ligation.

Findings and caveats that apply to the study as a whole: The multiple sclerosis patient group was slightly younger than the control group. A handful of TRBV segments, including TRBV5-6, TRBV5-1 and TRBV20-1, were significantly more frequent in patients than controls. Compared with controls, multiple sclerosis patients had significantly lower normalized Chao1 diversity, a finding suggesting substantial peripheral T-cell clonal expansion. Direct clustering with F measure revealed strong co-clustering of samples prepared in the same batch, which led to a batch-effect correction.

Library generation was performed with PCR. Sequenced on an Illumina HiSeq 2500. To reduce PCR and sequencing biases, unique molecular identifiers were built into the TCR beta cDNA libraries. Per 1 to 10 million input T cells, roughly 0.5 million cDNA molecules were obtained, such that each molecule approximated one T cell. The same protocol used for the earlier healthy control dataset was applied to prepare and sequence the patient libraries. Within a given batch, samples were prepared together, multiplexed and sequenced on the same HiSeq lane. In the source study's methods: Raw barcoded reads were processed with MIGEC, discarding single-read molecular identifier groups before consensus assembly and CDR3 extraction. VDJtools was used for post-analysis of the clonotype tables, and diversity was normalized by down-sampling every dataset to the size of the smallest sample. Repertoire overlap clustering matched CDR3 amino acid but not nucleotide sequences to correct batch-related cross-sample contamination. TCRdb took the public reads, trimmed them with fastp at Q25, ran MiXCR for clone calling and kept in-frame beta chains. Each entry merges the rows of one CDR3 protein and shows their most common DNA and genes. TCRdb's processing, not the authors' own work, is the source of the V and J calls. This sample holds about 770,000 distinct CDR3 sequences; under 60% were observed only once. Roughly 5.2% of the sample belongs to the ten largest clones.

This clonotype has more than one count but fewer than ten. Its recognized antigen is unknown. The input lacks base qualities; no much larger clone sits a single base away. To demonstrate the VDJtools post-analysis software, TCR beta repertoires were profiled from the peripheral blood of 13 young patients with multiple sclerosis. The multiple sclerosis patients were children and adolescents ranging in age from roughly 6 to 15 years. Spanning cysteine to phenylalanine, the CDR3 consists of 20 amino acids. The retained sequence is limited to the CDR3, 60 bases, with the frame set at the first base. Clipping removes 0 bases from V and 10 bases from J, with 16 as the unmatched junction base count. According to the germline V gene, CDR1 reads ENHRY and CDR2 reads SYGVKD.

This clonotype originated in a girl aged 10-17 years with multiple sclerosis. The material sequenced was blood. The sequence links TRBV10-3 to TRBJ2-6, with TRBD2 identical over 12 junction bases. The bases are TGTGCCATCAGTGAGTCGATTGTCGGGCGGACTAGCGGGACCCAGAACGTCCTGACTTTC. Its translation is CAISESIVGRTSGTQNVLTF.